The next 32 T cell receptor beta chains were all read from a single sample in a study of identical twins. TCRdb redid the calling of the 5' RACE reads with MiXCR, one entry per CDR3 protein. The table lists hundreds of thousands of distinct CDR3 sequences, 12% of them singletons. These same data were also listed under a study on yellow fever vaccine responses in identical twins.

Sequenced sample: CD8+ T cells sorted from blood. These receptors were obtained from a woman between 18 and 29 years old in good health.

The J gene is TRBJ1-1, the V gene TRBV5-1; the D is unclear. Germline loops: CDR1 SGHRS, CDR2 YFSETQ. The germline V and J ends were trimmed by 7 bases and 4 bases, with 11 bases remaining between them. This CDR3 has 12 amino acids. The CDR3 here is CASHSGSTEAFF. CDR3 bases: TGCGCCAGCCACTCGGGGAGCACTGAAGCTTTCTTT.

The chain links TRBV24-1 to TRBJ2-2, with a tentative D call TRBD2 (5 bases). V was trimmed by 1 base and J by 4 bases, leaving 12 bases between them. Germline V gives CDR1 KGHDR, CDR2 SFDVKD. CDR3 length: 16 residues. CDR3 sequence reads: CATSDFWETLTGELFF. In DNA form, the CDR3 reads TGTGCCACCAGTGATTTTTGGGAGACACTCACCGGGGAGCTGTTTTTT.

The V gene is TRBV4-2, the J gene TRBJ1-2, with unresolved D. In germline, CDR1 is LGHNA, CDR2 YNFKEQ. This CDR3 spans 13 amino acids. Deletions cut 0 bases from V and 5 bases from J, with 7 bases between. This CDR3 reads CASSQESRYGYTF. The CDR3 DNA reads TGTGCCAGCAGCCAAGAATCCCGTTATGGCTACACCTTC.

This clonotype occurred a few times. The chain is built from TRBV5-1 and TRBJ2-1; a possible D gene is TRBD1 (6 bases). Germline CDR1 and CDR2: SGHRS and YFSETQ. The CDR3 consists of 16 residues. The ends were cut back, 2 bases at V and 5 bases at J, with 17 bases in the middle. DNA for the CDR3: TGCGCCAGCAGCTTTCTCTGGACAGTACAAAACAATGAGCAGTTCTTC. As protein: CASSFLWTVQNNEQFF.

The chain links TRBV27 to TRBJ1-2, with D unresolved. The V gene lost 3 bases and the J gene lost 7 bases, with 21 bases spanning the gap. Looked up from germline, CDR1 is MNHEY and CDR2 is SMNVEV (reference sequence). The CDR3 loop spans 16 amino acids. CDR3 nucleotide sequence: TGTGCCAGCAGTTTCGTCCCCCCGGGAGCGGGAGGTGGCTACACCTTC. As protein: CASSFVPPGAGGGYTF.

The chain employs TRBV20-1 and TRBJ2-7, with TRBD2 matching 7 bases. V gave up 0 bases and J gave up 1 base; unmatched junction bases: 6. Germline V gene data show CDR1 as DFQATT and CDR2 as SNEGSKA (reference sequence). CDR3 length: 15 amino acids. Written as DNA, the CDR3 is TGCAGTGCTAGAGATTCGAGGGAGGGATCCTACGAGCAGTACGTC. Protein: CSARDSREGSYEQYV.

This sequence joins TRBV12-3 or TRBV12-4 and TRBJ1-1; D gene ambiguous. With 7 bases removed from V and 8 bases from J, the gap between germline ends came to 8 bases. The CDR3 loop spans 10 amino acids. CDR3 sequence: CASIRGEAFF. CDR3 DNA sequence: TGTGCCAGCATCCGGGGAGAAGCTTTCTTT.

This clonotype was observed a few times. V gene TRBV7-6 combines with J gene TRBJ2-7; D not resolved. CDR3 size: 14 residues. Germline lookup yields CDR1 SGHVS and CDR2 FNYEAQ. Trimming shortened V by 0 bases and J by 2 bases, and 8 bases separated the two germline ends. CDR3 in DNA: TGTGCCAGCAGCTTAGCCGGTCCGGCCTACGAGCAGTACTTC. Its translation: CASSLAGPAYEQYF.

This clonotype was counted at least ten times. This chain links TRBV4-1 with TRBJ2-5; 8 nucleotides line up with TRBD2. Per the germline V gene, CDR1 is MGHRA and CDR2 is YSYEKL. The CDR3 runs 15 residues. With 1 base clipped from V and 4 bases from J, the junction kept 5 bases outside the gene matches. This chain's CDR3 is CASSQVFGGGETQYF. CDR3 DNA: TGCGCCAGCAGCCAAGTTTTCGGGGGGGGAGAGACCCAGTACTTC.

This sequence joins TRBV7-6 and TRBJ2-7, with D possibly matching TRBD2 (6 bases). CDR1 and CDR2 (germline): SGHVS, FNYEAQ. CDR3 length equals 13 residues. V lost 4 bases, J lost 2 bases, and 9 bases lay in between. CDR3 in amino acids: CASSSGLPYEQYV. Written as DNA, the CDR3 is TGTGCCAGCAGCTCGGGACTGCCCTACGAGCAGTACGTC.

This clonotype turned up a few times. The genes are TRBV24-1 and TRBJ2-2, with 9 bases that match TRBD1. There are 17 residues in the CDR3. Germline assignment: CDR1 KGHDR and CDR2 SFDVKD. V was pared by 3 bases and J by 6 bases, with 10 bases of the junction left unmatched. The CDR3 sequence is CATSDETGGLNAGELFF. The CDR3 DNA reads TGTGCCACCAGTGATGAGACAGGGGGTCTCAACGCCGGGGAGCTGTTTTTT.

The J gene is TRBJ1-5, the V gene TRBV20-1; the D is unclear. This CDR3 has 15 residues. Trimming shortened V by 3 bases and J by 5 bases, and 17 bases separated the two germline ends. Germline assignment: CDR1 DFQATT and CDR2 SNEGSKA (reference sequence). The CDR3 region is CSASPAGMEHQPQHF. CDR3 DNA sequence: TGCAGTGCTAGCCCCGCCGGGATGGAGCATCAGCCCCAGCATTTT.

Only a few counts were recorded for this clonotype. J is TRBJ2-3 and V is TRBV3-1; D is unresolved. CDR1 LGHDT and CDR2 YNNKEL come from the germline V gene (reference sequence). The CDR3 is 19 amino acids. V gave up 0 bases and J gave up 6 bases, with 25 bases separating them. CDR3 DNA sequence: TGTGCCAGCAGCCAAGAGAGGAGCCTCAAGGACGAGAATCCGGATACGCAGTATTTT. This gives the protein CASSQERSLKDENPDTQYF.

Only a few counts were recorded for this clonotype. The V and J genes are TRBV6-4 and TRBJ2-2; D is perhaps TRBD2 (6 bases). This CDR3 spans 16 amino acids. The germline V gene encodes CDR1 MRHNA and CDR2 SNTAGT. V was shortened by 7 bases and J by 3 bases, with 18 bases between the two germline ends. CDR3: CASTPVPGADTGELFF. The CDR3 bases are TGTGCCAGCACACCCGTTCCGGGAGCAGACACCGGGGAGCTGTTTTTT.

V is TRBV28 and J is TRBJ2-5, with D possibly matching TRBD2 (6 bases). This CDR3 comprises 13 residues. Looked up from germline, CDR1 is MDHEN and CDR2 is SYDVKM. V was clipped by 4 bases and J by 5 bases, with 11 bases between them. The CDR3 nucleotides are TGTGCCAGCAGTTCGGGGGTGGGGGAGACCCAGTACTTC. Protein: CASSSGVGETQYF.

This chain links TRBV15 with TRBJ1-1; no reliable D call. CDR1 and CDR2 from the germline V gene are LNHNV and YYDKDF (reference sequence). V was clipped by 3 bases and J by 0 bases, with 11 bases between them. The CDR3 length is 15 residues. The CDR3 DNA is TGTGCCACCAGCAGGAGGGATTGGGTGAACACTGAAGCTTTCTTT. This encodes CATSRRDWVNTEAFF.

This clonotype was recorded at least ten times. The chain combines TRBV20-1 with TRBJ1-1, with a tentative D call TRBD1 (6 bases). Trimming took 3 bases from V and 7 from J, leaving 12 bases between them. Germline assignment: CDR1 DFQATT and CDR2 SNEGSKA (reference sequence). This CDR3 contains 12 residues. Here the CDR3 reads CSASWGQGEAFF. CDR3 coding DNA: TGCAGTGCTAGTTGGGGGCAGGGTGAAGCTTTCTTT.

V is TRBV18 and J is TRBJ2-7, with 11 bases lining up with TRBD1. The V and J ends lost 3 bases and 4 bases, in that order; junction bases with no gene match: 5. The CDR3 is 15 residues long. Germline CDR1 and CDR2: KGHSH and LQKENI. The DNA of the CDR3 is TGTGCCAGCTCACCGGACAGGGGGCCTGTGTACGAGCAGTACTTC. This encodes CASSPDRGPVYEQYF. The full variable domain, its missing parts supplied by reference TRBV18 and TRBJ2-7, is NAGVMQNPRHLVRRRGQEARLRCSPMKGHSHVYWYRQLPEEGLKFMVYLQKENIIDESGMPKERFSAEFPKEGPSILRIQQVVRGDSAAYFCASSPDRGPVYEQYFGPGTRLTVT.

The CDR3 is CASSLGLAGESTDTQYF. The CDR3, as DNA: TGTGCCAGCAGCTTGGGACTAGCGGGGGAGAGCACAGATACGCAGTATTTT. The chain has TRBV11-2 and TRBJ2-3, with 14 bases that match TRBD2. The junction had 2 bases not matched to a gene; V was cut back by 3 bases and J by 0 bases. The CDR3 is made up of 17 amino acids. Germline V CDR1 and CDR2: SGHAT, FQNNGV.

This clonotype was detected only once. The chain couples TRBV7-9 to TRBJ2-5; a weak D match, TRBD1 (5 bases). The CDR3 has 15 residues. The germline gives CDR1 SEHNR, CDR2 FQNEAQ (reference sequence). Trimming stripped 3 bases from V and 2 bases from J, with 13 bases between. CDR3 DNA sequence: TGTGCCAGCAGCTTGAGGACATCCATTCAAGAGACCCAGTACTTC. It codes for CASSLRTSIQETQYF. Combining the CDR3 with reference TRBV7-9 and TRBJ2-5 gives the whole variable domain DTGVSQNPRHKITKRGQNVTFRCDPISEHNRLYWYRQTLGQGPEFLTYFQNEAQLEKSRLLSDRFSAERPKGSFSTLEIQRTEQGDSAMYLCASSLRTSIQETQYFGPGTRLLVL.

Ten or more counts support this clonotype. V gene TRBV5-1 combines with J gene TRBJ2-2; D not resolved. The germline V and J ends were trimmed by 2 bases and 0 bases, with 5 bases remaining between them. Germline V gene lookup returns CDR1 SGHRS and CDR2 YFSETQ. This CDR3 is 14 amino acids long. DNA of the CDR3: TGCGCCAGCAGCTTAGAGGCGAACACCGGGGAGCTGTTTTTT. Protein: CASSLEANTGELFF.

The chain has TRBV24-1 and TRBJ1-5, with a weak D call TRBD1 (5 bases). Germline CDR1 and CDR2: KGHDR and SFDVKD. The ends were cut back, 8 bases at V and 5 bases at J, with 9 bases in the middle. This CDR3 comprises 12 residues. As DNA, the CDR3 is TGTGCCACCAAGGGAGGGGATCAGCCCCAGCATTTT. Protein product: CATKGGDQPQHF.

The chain carries TRBV15 and TRBJ2-2; 10 bases match TRBD2. V trimming: 3 bases; J trimming: 5 bases; junction bases outside the gene matches: 6. CDR3 size: 16 residues. The germline gives CDR1 LNHNV, CDR2 YYDKDF (reference sequence). The CDR3 here is CATSRAPSGRTGELFF. CDR3 DNA sequence: TGTGCCACCAGCAGGGCTCCTAGCGGGAGAACCGGGGAGCTGTTTTTT.

This clonotype showed up many times. The chain combines TRBV7-9 with TRBJ2-1; 12 nucleotides line up with TRBD2. V trimming: 5 bases; J trimming: 5 bases; junction bases outside the gene matches: 4. This CDR3 comprises 15 residues. Germline loops: CDR1 SEHNR, CDR2 FQNEAQ (reference sequence). The CDR3 coding sequence is TGTGCCAGCAGCCGACTAGCGGGGGTACACAATGAGCAGTTCTTC. Translating it yields CASSRLAGVHNEQFF.

This clonotype was counted many times. The rearrangement links TRBV6-5 to TRBJ2-3; TRBD1 is a possible D gene (5 bases). The CDR3 consists of 14 residues. Germline V gene data show CDR1 as MNHEY and CDR2 as SVGAGI. Trimming took 4 bases from V and 1 from J, leaving 9 bases between them. Here the CDR3 reads CASSLAQGTDTQYF. The CDR3 DNA reads as TGTGCCAGCAGTTTAGCACAGGGCACAGATACGCAGTATTTT.

CDR3 nucleotides: TGTGCCAGCAGCCCCGAGGGGGAGCCCTACGAGCAGTACTTC. It encodes CASSPEGEPYEQYF. The genes are TRBV9 and TRBJ2-7, with TRBD1 as a possible D gene (6 bases). CDR1 SGDLS and CDR2 YYNGEE come from the germline V gene. There are 14 residues in the CDR3. V was pared by 4 bases and J by 2 bases, with 13 bases between.

The sample holds a few counts of this clonotype. The CDR3 protein is CASSELAGGGEQFF. CDR3 coding DNA: TGTGCCAGCAGTGAGTTAGCGGGGGGAGGTGAGCAGTTCTTC. This rearrangement joins TRBV6-1 to TRBJ2-1; 10 nucleotides line up with TRBD2. The CDR3 extends over 14 amino acids. The V gene's germline CDR1 is MNHNS and CDR2 SASEGT. V trimming: 3 bases; J trimming: 9 bases; junction bases outside the gene matches: 5.

CDR3 residues: CASSPVRDGYEQYF. DNA for the CDR3: TGTGCCAGCAGTCCCGTCCGGGACGGATACGAGCAGTACTTC. The chain couples TRBV12-3 or TRBV12-4 to TRBJ2-7; perhaps D is TRBD1 or TRBD2 (5 bases each). This CDR3 contains 14 residues. Trimming pared 5 bases from V and 4 bases from J, leaving 15 bases between.

This clonotype occurred a few times. V gene TRBV11-2 combines with J gene TRBJ2-5; 9 nucleotides line up with TRBD2. Germline CDR1 SGHAT, CDR2 FQNNGV. Unmatched junction bases numbered 8, after V lost 6 bases and J lost 3 bases. CDR3 length: 15 amino acids. CDR3 DNA sequence: TGTGCCAGCAGTCCCATTCAGCGGGGGGAAGAGACCCAGTACTTC. Protein product: CASSPIQRGEETQYF.

This clonotype was detected a few times. The chain recombines TRBV25-1 with TRBJ2-5; a possible D gene is TRBD2 (6 bases). With 2 bases removed from V and 5 bases from J, the gap between germline ends came to 12 bases. The CDR3 spans 14 residues. Germline CDR1 reads MGHDK; CDR2 reads SYGVNS. CDR3: CASSEDSSVETQYF. The CDR3 nucleotides read TGTGCCAGCAGTGAAGACTCTAGCGTGGAGACCCAGTACTTC.

This clonotype occurred a few times. The genes are TRBV28 and TRBJ2-1; TRBD1 matches at 9 bases. In germline, CDR1 is MDHEN, CDR2 SYDVKM. The ends lost 7 bases at V and 0 bases at J; junction bases unmatched: 4. This CDR3 contains 15 residues. The DNA of the CDR3 is TGTGCCAGCACTCCGACAGGGGGCTCCTACAATGAGCAGTTCTTC. Translation gives CASTPTGGSYNEQFF.

This clonotype has more than one count but fewer than ten. This chain links TRBV11-2 with TRBJ1-1; no definite D call. Trimming stripped 5 bases from V and 4 bases from J, with 11 bases between. Germline CDR1 SGHAT, CDR2 FQNNGV. The CDR3 runs 13 residues. The CDR3, as DNA: TGTGCCAGCAGCATTTCAGGTTTCACTGAAGCTTTCTTT. Amino acids: CASSISGFTEAFF.